A single sample is the source of the 28 T cell receptor beta chains below, sequenced in a study of blood T cell repertoires in COVID-19. Profiling relied on immunoSEQ multiplex PCR, and the TCRdb table lists in-frame clones only, not all of them. Of over 25,000 clones in the sample, nearly 90% were seen once. The specimen was peripheral blood. These receptors originate from a woman between 55 and 75 years old with active COVID-19.

The chain links TRBV12-3 or TRBV12-4 to TRBJ1-1; D gene ambiguous. This CDR3 is built from 12 residues. The V end was cut by 6 bases, the J end by 3 bases, with 8 bases between. CDR3: CASSLSHTEAFF. The CDR3 coding sequence is TGTGCCAGCAGCCTTTCCCACACTGAAGCTTTCTTT.

The CDR3 DNA sequence: TGTGCCGCCGGGGGACAGGCGTTCTACGAGCAGTACTTC. Protein sequence: CAAGGQAFYEQYF. The chain uses TRBV10-3 and TRBJ2-7, with 8 bases identical to TRBD1. The CDR3 extends over 13 amino acids. Trimming cost V 11 bases and J 3 bases; bases outside gene matches: 9. CDR1 and CDR2 from the germline V gene are ENHRY and SYGVKD.

This rearrangement joins TRBV18 to TRBJ1-5; tentatively, D is TRBD1 (5 bases). CDR3 length: 14 amino acids. In germline, CDR1 is KGHSH, CDR2 LQKENI. Trimming took off 5 bases at V and 0 bases at J, with 8 bases between the two ends. The chain's CDR3 is CASSVTDSNQPQHF. CDR3 nucleotides: TGTGCCAGCTCAGTGACAGATAGCAATCAGCCCCAGCATTTT.

The chain employs TRBV27 and TRBJ2-3, with 8 bases aligning to TRBD1. The V gene end was trimmed by 5 bases and the J gene end by 6 bases; junction bases not matched to a gene: 13. Germline-derived CDR1 and CDR2 are MNHEY and SMNVEV (reference sequence). This CDR3 is built from 16 residues. The CDR3 loop reads CASSPWGTGVEDTQYF. CDR3 in DNA: TGTGCCAGCAGTCCCTGGGGGACAGGCGTCGAGGATACGCAGTATTTT.

This rearrangement joins TRBV28 to TRBJ2-4; the D is unclear. The CDR3 covers 14 residues. CDR1 MDHEN and CDR2 SYDVKM come from the germline V gene. Between the trimmed V and J ends, which lost 10 bases and 4 bases, there was a span of 17 bases. The chain's CDR3 is CATLTPTPKNIQYF. CDR3 DNA sequence: TGTGCCACCCTGACCCCGACTCCTAAAAACATTCAGTACTTC.

The chain employs TRBV20-1 and TRBJ1-2, with 8 nucleotides matching TRBD1. The V segment lost 3 bases and the J segment 3 bases; nucleotides outside the gene matches: 6. This CDR3 is 14 amino acids long. The germline gives CDR1 DFQATT, CDR2 SNEGSKA (reference sequence). The chain's CDR3 is CSASKATGDYGYTF. The CDR3 bases are TGCAGTGCTAGTAAGGCGACAGGGGACTATGGCTACACCTTC.

This clone was picked up a small number of times. The chain carries TRBV18 and TRBJ1-6; TRBD1 is a possible D gene (6 bases). Germline lookup yields CDR1 KGHSH and CDR2 LQKENI. Trimming took off 3 bases at V and 8 bases at J, with 11 bases between the two ends. The CDR3 runs to 14 residues. CDR3 DNA sequence: TGTGCCAGCTCACCCTCGGCAGGGGATTCACCCCTCCACTTT. Translating gives CASSPSAGDSPLHF.

This clone was counted a single time. The chain is built from TRBV5-4 and TRBJ1-2; weak D call: TRBD1 (5 bases). CDR1 SGHNT and CDR2 YYREEE come from the germline V gene (reference sequence). This CDR3 comprises 15 residues. The V and J ends lost 3 bases and 4 bases respectively, with 16 bases between them. CDR3 nucleotides: TGTGCCAGCAGCTCGCCGGCAGGGCCGGTCTATGGCTACACCTTC. This codes for CASSSPAGPVYGYTF.

The chain joins TRBV7-2 to TRBJ2-1, with 8 bases matching TRBD1. The CDR3 is 14 residues long. The V segment lost 6 bases and the J segment 8 bases; nucleotides outside the gene matches: 9. CDR1 is SGHTA and CDR2 is FQGNSA in the germline V gene. The CDR3 is CASSGGQGVYEQFF. CDR3 coding DNA: TGTGCCAGCAGTGGTGGACAGGGAGTTTATGAGCAGTTCTTC.

A note on this clone: The same CDR3 arises from other DNA sequences in this sample as well. This chain connects TRBV18 to TRBJ2-3, with 14 bases fitting TRBD2. The ends lost 3 bases at V and 3 bases at J; junction bases unmatched: 2. Germline assignment: CDR1 KGHSH and CDR2 LQKENI. CDR3 length: 16 amino acids. The CDR3 DNA reads as TGTGCCAGCTCACCCGGGACTAGCGGGAGAACAGATACGCAGTATTTT. It specifies CASSPGTSGRTDTQYF.

The V call is TRBV5-1, the J call TRBJ1-6; 7 bases line up with TRBD1. The CDR3 runs to 15 residues. Germline V gene lookup returns CDR1 SGHRS and CDR2 YFSETQ. V gave up 1 base and J gave up 5 bases; unmatched junction bases: 3. CDR3 DNA: TGCGCCAGCAGCTTGAGGGACAGTCATAATTCACCCCTCCACTTT. It codes for CASSLRDSHNSPLHF. Variable domain in full (rest from reference TRBV5-1 and TRBJ1-6): KAGVTQTPRYLIKTRGQQVTLSCSPISGHRSVSWYQQTPGQGLQFLFEYFSETQRNKGNFPGRFSGRQFSNSRSEMNVSTLELGDSALYLCASSLRDSHNSPLHFGNGTRLTVT.

This rearrangement joins TRBV28 to TRBJ1-2; TRBD1 might be the D (6 bases). Looked up from germline, CDR1 is MDHEN and CDR2 is SYDVKM. The CDR3 has 15 residues. Deletions cut 5 bases from V and 4 bases from J, with 17 bases between. DNA for the CDR3: TGTGCCAGCAGTACCCCTAGGGGGGGTATCTATGGCTACACCTTC. It codes for CASSTPRGGIYGYTF.

The chain has TRBV11-2 and TRBJ2-1; TRBD2 matches at 8 bases. The length of the CDR3 is 15 residues. CDR1 is SGHAT and CDR2 is FQNNGV in the germline V gene. J lost 8 bases, V lost 5 bases, and 11 bases had no gene match. The CDR3 DNA reads as TGTGCCAGCAGCCCGGGACTAGGGGGGAGCGATGAGCAGTTCTTC. It translates to CASSPGLGGSDEQFF.

The rearrangement joins TRBV5-1 to TRBJ1-2; TRBD1 matches at 8 bases. The length of the CDR3 is 16 residues. Germline CDR1 and CDR2: SGHRS and YFSETQ. With 3 bases clipped from V and 6 bases from J, the junction kept 13 bases outside the gene matches. The CDR3 sequence is CASSSGQGHPLDGYTF. The DNA for the CDR3 is TGCGCCAGCAGCTCCGGACAGGGCCATCCACTGGATGGCTACACCTTC.

V gene TRBV30 combines with J gene TRBJ1-1; 10 bases are a match to TRBD1. The V and J ends lost 5 bases and 10 bases, in that order; junction bases with no gene match: 10. Germline CDR1 and CDR2: GTSNPN and SVGIG (reference sequence). The CDR3 spans 13 residues. The CDR3: CAWLPGQGRVAFF. DNA for the CDR3: TGTGCCTGGCTTCCGGGACAGGGGAGGGTAGCTTTCTTT.

The V gene is TRBV29-1, the J gene TRBJ1-2; 7 bases are a match to TRBD1. The CDR3 sequence is 15 residues long. Germline CDR1 and CDR2: SQVTM and ANQGSEA. J lost 3 bases, V lost 1 base, and 8 bases had no gene match. In DNA form, the CDR3 reads TGCAGCGTTGAAGGAATAAGAGACAGGGACTATGGCTACACCTTC. As protein: CSVEGIRDRDYGYTF.

CDR3 nucleotides: TGTGCCAGCACGGGGGGCTCCTACGAGCAGTACTTC. Amino acid sequence: CASTGGSYEQYF. The V gene is TRBV28, the J gene TRBJ2-7; 7 positions match TRBD2. The trim removed 7 bases at V and 0 bases at J, leaving 0 bases unmatched. This CDR3 contains 12 residues. Looked up from germline, CDR1 is MDHEN and CDR2 is SYDVKM.

The CDR3 region is CARLPIGSFRPSHGYTF. In DNA, the CDR3 is TGTGCCAGACTACCGATCGGTTCCTTTCGGCCCTCTCATGGCTACACCTTC. The chain couples TRBV3-1 (or the pseudogene TRBV3-2) to TRBJ1-2; D unresolved. The CDR3 extends over 17 amino acids. Germline V gives CDR1 LGHDT, CDR2 YNNKEL (reference sequence). Trimming shortened V by 9 bases and J by 6 bases, and 29 bases separated the two germline ends.

This chain connects TRBV5-1 to TRBJ2-1; possibly TRBD2 for D (6 bases). V was pared by 4 bases and J by 0 bases, with 11 bases between. This CDR3 has 15 amino acids. Germline CDR1 and CDR2: SGHRS and YFSETQ. CDR3 DNA: TGCGCCAGCAGCGGAGGGGTTAGCTCCTACAATGAGCAGTTCTTC. Amino acids: CASSGGVSSYNEQFF. The full variable domain, its missing parts supplied by reference TRBV5-1 and TRBJ2-1, is KAGVTQTPRYLIKTRGQQVTLSCSPISGHRSVSWYQQTPGQGLQFLFEYFSETQRNKGNFPGRFSGRQFSNSRSEMNVSTLELGDSALYLCASSGGVSSYNEQFFGPGTRLTVL.

The genes are TRBV12-3 or TRBV12-4 and TRBJ1-5, with a weak D call TRBD1 (6 bases). Trimming removed 7 bases from V and 4 bases from J, with 8 bases in between. The CDR3 sequence is 12 residues long. This CDR3 reads CASKQGNQPQHF. DNA for the CDR3: TGTGCCAGCAAGCAGGGGAATCAGCCCCAGCATTTT.

CDR3 region: CASSPTRGLGGAEQFF. The CDR3 nucleotides are TGTGCCAGCAGCCCCACCCGGGGGTTGGGCGGGGCCGAGCAGTTCTTC. This sequence joins TRBV11-3 and TRBJ2-1; the D gene is possibly TRBD2 (6 bases). The germline gives CDR1 SGHNT, CDR2 YENEEA. Trimming left V 5 bases short and J 10 bases short, with 24 bases between. There are 16 residues in the CDR3.

This clone appeared a single time. The rearrangement uses TRBV5-1 and TRBJ2-1; 9 positions agree with TRBD2. CDR1 is SGHRS and CDR2 is YFSETQ in the germline V gene. The CDR3 sequence is 16 residues long. V lost 0 bases, J lost 1 base, and 2 bases stayed unmatched. CDR3 sequence reads: CASSLVAGGSYNEQFF. Written as DNA, the CDR3 is TGCGCCAGCAGCTTGGTTGCGGGAGGGTCCTACAATGAGCAGTTCTTC. Looking up the rest from reference TRBV5-1 and TRBJ2-1 gives the full variable domain: KAGVTQTPRYLIKTRGQQVTLSCSPISGHRSVSWYQQTPGQGLQFLFEYFSETQRNKGNFPGRFSGRQFSNSRSEMNVSTLELGDSALYLCASSLVAGGSYNEQFFGPGTRLTVL.

In this sample, this clone turned up a few times. The gene calls are TRBV29-1 and TRBJ2-7; TRBD2 matches at 7 bases. The CDR3 contains 13 residues. Germline V gene data show CDR1 as SQVTM and CDR2 as ANQGSEA. V lost 4 bases to trimming and J lost 6 bases; unmatched junction nucleotides: 9. The CDR3 nucleotides read TGCAGCGTTGGGCTAGCGGACACTCGCGAGCAGTACTTC. Amino acid sequence: CSVGLADTREQYF.

Only one count was recorded for this clone. The rearrangement joins TRBV3-1 (or the pseudogene TRBV3-2) to TRBJ2-1; no definite D call. V was trimmed by 0 bases and J by 7 bases, leaving 16 bases between them. CDR1 is LGHDT and CDR2 is YNNKEL in the germline V gene (reference sequence). The CDR3 covers 16 residues. Here the CDR3 DNA reads TGTGCCAGCAGCCAAGATTTACCCGGTATTGCTAATGAGCAGTTCTTC. This codes for CASSQDLPGIANEQFF.

The chain links TRBV28 to TRBJ2-1, with 9 bases matching TRBD1. Trimming cost V 5 bases and J 8 bases; bases outside gene matches: 13. Germline assignment: CDR1 MDHEN and CDR2 SYDVKM. The CDR3 length is 16 residues. The CDR3 reads CASSPVPTGGLDEQFF. The CDR3 bases are TGTGCCAGCAGTCCAGTCCCAACAGGGGGCCTGGATGAGCAGTTCTTC.

The chain couples TRBV7-2 to TRBJ2-2, with 7 positions matching TRBD1. V was pared by 8 bases and J by 1 base, with 7 bases of the junction left unmatched. The CDR3 is 15 residues long. Per germline, CDR1 SGHTA and CDR2 FQGNSA. CDR3 region: CASLPGTVNTGELFF. In DNA, the CDR3 is TGTGCCAGCCTACCCGGGACAGTGAACACCGGGGAGCTGTTTTTT.

The chain is built from TRBV5-1 and TRBJ2-7; tentative D call: TRBD1 (5 bases). V was pared by 4 bases and J by 0 bases, with 14 bases between. The CDR3 spans 15 residues. The V gene's germline CDR1 is SGHRS and CDR2 YFSETQ. The CDR3 coding sequence is TGCGCCAGCAGCCCCGGACATATCAACTCCTACGAGCAGTACTTC. It yields the protein CASSPGHINSYEQYF.

The J gene is TRBJ2-3, the V gene TRBV7-2; D is unclear. The CDR3 loop spans 14 amino acids. Deletions cut 4 bases from V and 4 bases from J, with 12 bases between. Germline CDR1 and CDR2: SGHTA and FQGNSA. The CDR3: CASSSEATADTQYF. CDR3 in DNA: TGTGCCAGCAGCTCCGAGGCTACTGCAGATACGCAGTATTTT.